What follows is one T cell receptor (beta chain) and its context. Its matching antigen is unknown. Repertoires were generated with immunoSEQ multiplex PCR, while TCRdb's copy carries only in-frame clones and drops some. Here the sample spans about 35,000 clones, roughly 90% being singletons. The germline V gene has CDR1 WSHSY and CDR2 SAAADI. V shed 5 bases, J shed 7 bases, and the junction held 7 bases outside the gene matches. This CDR3 region has 14 residues. The data were taken from a study of chemoradiotherapy in HPV16-positive cancers. Study overall: Candidate HPV-specific clones and shared TCR motifs came from two HPV16-positive patients. Study-level results: Functional assays defining HPV-specific T cells used only a couple of HPV16-positive patients.

The specimen was blood, collected from a patient who underwent chemoradiotherapy. J is TRBJ1-5 and V is TRBV10-2; 8 nucleotides match TRBD1. The TCR originated in a human donor with HPV-associated anogenital cancer. In nucleotides, the CDR3 is TGCGCCAGCAGTTCGACAGGGGAGCACCAGCCCCAGCATTTT. It encodes CASSSTGEHQPQHF.